A single sample gave rise to the 17 T cell receptor beta chains below, sequenced in a study of blood T cell repertoires in COVID-19. TCRdb's copy holds only in-frame clones and misses some; the assay was immunoSEQ multiplex PCR. The sample has around 240,000 clones, over 80% seen once. The specimen was PBMCs or T cells enriched from blood (not recorded which). The receptors originated from a human donor in a cohort exposed to, infected with or recovered from COVID-19 (not recorded which). The donor label of this sample is uncertain.

J is TRBJ1-2 and V is TRBV28; D is undetermined. V was trimmed by 6 bases and J by 1 base, leaving 9 bases between them. The CDR3 extends over 13 amino acids. Germline V gene sequence: CDR1 MDHEN, CDR2 SYDVKM. The CDR3 DNA is TGTGCCAGCAGGCAACCCAGTAACTATGGCTACACCTTC. Translating gives CASRQPSNYGYTF.

This clone was seen a single time. V is TRBV9 and J is TRBJ1-6; D gene unclear. CDR3 length: 14 residues. The V and J ends lost 2 bases and 10 bases respectively, with 13 bases between them. CDR1 is SGDLS, CDR2 YYNGEE, per germline. CDR3 protein: CASSVEASQSPLHF. The DNA of the CDR3 is TGTGCCAGCAGCGTTGAGGCGAGCCAGTCACCCCTCCACTTT.

The V and J genes are TRBV12-3 or TRBV12-4 and TRBJ1-1; a possible D gene is TRBD1 (5 bases). The CDR3 is 12 amino acids. Trimming shortened V by 3 bases and J by 6 bases, and 8 bases separated the two germline ends. Written as DNA, the CDR3 is TGTGCCAGCAGTTTGAAGGGGCCTGAAGCTTTCTTT. Amino acids: CASSLKGPEAFF.

The chain combines TRBV3-1 (or the pseudogene TRBV3-2) with TRBJ2-1, with 11 bases fitting TRBD2. The V gene end was trimmed by 4 bases and the J gene end by 7 bases; junction bases not matched to a gene: 9. CDR3 size: 16 residues. The germline V gene has CDR1 LGHDT and CDR2 YNNKEL (reference sequence). The CDR3 DNA sequence: TGTGCCAGCAGCCTGTCCCTAGCGGGGGGTTTAAATGAGCAGTTCTTC. The encoded protein is CASSLSLAGGLNEQFF.

The V and J genes are TRBV7-9 and TRBJ2-6; no clear D. The CDR3 is 16 residues long. The germline V and J ends were trimmed by 6 bases and 0 bases, with 12 bases remaining between them. Germline CDR1 SEHNR, CDR2 FQNEAQ (reference sequence). The CDR3 DNA reads TGTGCCAGCAGGCCTACCTTCCACTCTGGGGCCAACGTCCTGACTTTC. It yields the protein CASRPTFHSGANVLTF.

The chain has TRBV28 and TRBJ2-6; D unresolved. Trimming took 6 bases from V and 5 from J, leaving 11 bases between them. From germline, CDR1 is MDHEN and CDR2 SYDVKM. The CDR3 length is 14 residues. The CDR3 here is CASSPSVWANVLTF. DNA for the CDR3: TGTGCCAGCAGCCCATCAGTATGGGCCAACGTCCTGACTTTC.

V is TRBV5-1 and J is TRBJ1-1; TRBD1 matches at 7 bases. The V gene's germline CDR1 is SGHRS and CDR2 YFSETQ. V lost 4 bases and J lost 0; bases outside the gene matches: 9. The CDR3 sequence is 16 residues long. CDR3 nucleotide sequence: TGCGCCAGCAGCCCACACTCCGGGACAGTGAACACTGAAGCTTTCTTT. Translation gives CASSPHSGTVNTEAFF.

V and J are TRBV7-9 and TRBJ2-6; TRBD2 matches 7 bases. J gave up 0 bases and V 7 bases, and 12 bases lay outside the gene matches. This CDR3 has 18 amino acids. Germline V gene data show CDR1 as SEHNR and CDR2 as FQNEAQ (reference sequence). The CDR3 DNA sequence: TGTGCCAGCATCCCAGGGAGGGGACTTAGCTCTGGGGCCAACGTCCTGACTTTC. It yields the protein CASIPGRGLSSGANVLTF.

The rearrangement links TRBV6-5 to TRBJ2-3; TRBD2 aligns across 7 bases. The V gene end was trimmed by 6 bases and the J gene end by 5 bases; junction bases not matched to a gene: 11. The CDR3 has 15 residues. From germline, CDR1 is MNHEY and CDR2 SVGAGI. The CDR3 DNA follows: TGTGCCAGCAGAGAGCGGGGCCGGGTACTAGATACGCAGTATTTT. Residues: CASRERGRVLDTQYF.

This chain links TRBV6-5 with TRBJ2-3; 12 bases line up with TRBD1. The V gene end was trimmed by 5 bases and the J gene end by 6 bases; junction bases not matched to a gene: 6. This CDR3 contains 15 residues. Germline CDR1 and CDR2: MNHEY and SVGAGI. The CDR3 bases are TGTGCCAGCAGTCGGGACAGGGGGCCGACCGATACGCAGTATTTT. Protein: CASSRDRGPTDTQYF.

The genes are TRBV5-4 and TRBJ2-7, with 13 bases identical to TRBD2. Germline CDR1 SGHNT, CDR2 YYREEE (reference sequence). V shed 1 base and J 4 bases; nucleotides not matched to a gene: 2. The CDR3 loop spans 15 amino acids. The CDR3 nucleotides are TGTGCCAGCAGCTTGACTAGCGGGGGGGAATACGAGCAGTACTTC. This gives the protein CASSLTSGGEYEQYF.

The J gene is TRBJ2-7, the V gene TRBV5-6; possibly TRBD2 for D (5 bases). V was clipped by 3 bases and J by 4 bases, with 11 bases between them. The germline CDR1 and CDR2 sequences are SGHDT and YYEEEE. The CDR3 spans 13 residues. CDR3 region: CASSSDFLYEQYF. Here the CDR3 DNA reads TGTGCCAGCAGCTCGGACTTTCTTTACGAGCAGTACTTC. The complete variable domain, with remaining parts taken from reference TRBV5-6 and TRBJ2-7, reads DAGVTQSPTHLIKTRGQQVTLRCSPKSGHDTVSWYQQALGQGPQFIFQYYEEEERQRGNFPDRFSGHQFPNYSSELNVNALLLGDSALYLCASSSDFLYEQYFGPGTRLTVT.

V usage is TRBV27 and J usage is TRBJ2-4, with 7 bases aligning to TRBD1. The length of the CDR3 is 13 residues. V lost 10 bases, J lost 8 bases, and 11 bases stayed unmatched. Germline CDR1 MNHEY, CDR2 SMNVEV (reference sequence). The CDR3 sequence: CATSRGPWDIQYF. CDR3 sequence (DNA): TGTGCCACCTCAAGGGGGCCCTGGGACATTCAGTACTTC.

The rearrangement uses TRBV29-1 and TRBJ2-2, with D possibly matching TRBD1 (5 bases). Looked up from germline, CDR1 is SQVTM and CDR2 is ANQGSEA. V was pared by 4 bases and J by 7 bases, with 7 bases between. CDR3 length equals 11 residues. CDR3 loop: CSVGRGGELFF. Written as DNA, the CDR3 is TGCAGCGTTGGTAGGGGCGGGGAGCTGTTTTTT.

CDR3 DNA: TGTGCCAGTAGTACCCTGGGGACAGGGAATAATTCACCCCTCCACTTT. Translation: CASSTLGTGNNSPLHF. The chain couples TRBV19 to TRBJ1-6; 9 nucleotides align to TRBD1. Germline V gene lookup returns CDR1 LNHDA and CDR2 SQIVND (reference sequence). V lost 4 bases and J lost 5; bases outside the gene matches: 6. The CDR3 totals 16 residues.

J is TRBJ2-3 and V is TRBV5-1; tentative D call: TRBD2 (5 bases). V shed 4 bases and J shed 0 bases, with 12 bases lying between them. CDR1 is SGHRS, CDR2 YFSETQ, per germline. The CDR3 totals 15 residues. In nucleotides, the CDR3 is TGCGCCAGCAGCCAAAATGGACTGAGCACAGATACGCAGTATTTT. Protein product: CASSQNGLSTDTQYF.

The chain recombines TRBV29-1 with TRBJ2-5; possible D gene TRBD2, 5 bases. Trimming removed 1 base at V and 5 bases at J, with 17 bases between. The CDR3 loop spans 15 amino acids. Germline V CDR1 and CDR2: SQVTM, ANQGSEA. In nucleotides, the CDR3 is TGCAGCGTTGAAGGGGCAAATAACAGAGGGGAGACCCAGTACTTC. Translating it yields CSVEGANNRGETQYF.